The T cell receptor (beta chain) described here comes from a study of T cells in Graves' hyperthyroidism and ophthalmopathy. Overall study context: At initial diagnosis, before any treatment had begun, peripheral blood was obtained. Whole-study results and caveats: Among thyroid clonotypes expanded above 0.001, most also appeared in blood. Patients with ophthalmopathy were separated from those with stable hyperthyroidism by a 13 V-J model.

Exclusion criteria comprised uncontrolled infection, other autoimmune disease, pregnancy or lactation. Researchers amplified the TCR beta CDR3 regions from RNA transcripts. HTBI primers were employed in a first-round RT-PCR of the TCR CDR3. TCRdb re-called the multiplex PCR reads with MiXCR, one entry per CDR3 protein. This sample carries 200,000 to 300,000 distinct CDR3 sequences, approximately 24% of them seen once, and the ten largest clones take roughly 40%. This clonotype was recorded many times. The antigen is unknown. Losses at the gene ends were 3 bases for V and 0 bases for J; bases not matched to a gene: 3. The CDR3 loop spans 14 amino acids. Per the germline V gene, CDR1 is GTSNPN and CDR2 is SVGIG (reference sequence).

Sample: blood. The chain joins TRBV30 to TRBJ2-7, with TRBD2 matching 9 bases. This TCR was recovered from a woman aged 40 to 50 with Graves' ophthalmopathy. For the CDR3, the DNA is TGTGCCTGGAGAAGGACTAGCGTCTCCTACGAGCAGTACTTC. This gives the protein CAWRRTSVSYEQYF.